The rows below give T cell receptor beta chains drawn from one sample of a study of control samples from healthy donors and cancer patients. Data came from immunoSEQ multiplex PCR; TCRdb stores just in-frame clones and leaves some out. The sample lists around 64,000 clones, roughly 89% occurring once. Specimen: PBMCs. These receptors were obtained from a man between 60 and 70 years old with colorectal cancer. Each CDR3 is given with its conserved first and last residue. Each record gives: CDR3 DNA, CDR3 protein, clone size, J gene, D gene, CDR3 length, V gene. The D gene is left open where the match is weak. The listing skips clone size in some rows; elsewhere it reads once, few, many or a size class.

DNA: TGTGCCAGCAGTGGGACTAGCGGGGAAGAGACCCAGTACTTC; CDR3: CASSGTSGEETQYF; size: .; J: TRBJ2-5; D: TRBD2; length: 14; V: TRBV9
DNA: TGCAGCGCGATGGTTGGAAACACCATATATTTT; CDR3: CSAMVGNTIYF; size: .; J: TRBJ1-3; D: .; length: 11; V: TRBV29-1
DNA: TGTGCCAGCAGCTTAGATGGGGTATGGGGGACTAATGAAAAACTGTTTTTT; CDR3: CASSLDGVWGTNEKLFF; size: .; J: TRBJ1-4; D: .; length: 17; V: TRBV7-2
DNA: TGTGCCTGGAGTCTGGAAAGCAATCAGCCCCAGCATTTT; CDR3: CAWSLESNQPQHF; size: .; J: TRBJ1-5; D: .; length: 13; V: TRBV30
DNA: TGTGCCAGCAGCTTGTTCCTGACAGGGGGAAACTATGGCTACACCTTC; CDR3: CASSLFLTGGNYGYTF; size: .; J: TRBJ1-2; D: TRBD1; length: 16; V: TRBV5-8
DNA: TGTGCCAGCAGGGTAACGCAGGGTTATGGCTACACCTTC; CDR3: CASRVTQGYGYTF; size: .; J: TRBJ1-2; D: .; length: 13; V: TRBV7-2
DNA: TGCGCCAGCAGCCCATCGACAGGGAGGGCCACTGAAGCTTTCTTT; CDR3: CASSPSTGRATEAFF; size: .; J: TRBJ1-1; D: TRBD1; length: 15; V: TRBV4-1
DNA: TGTGCCAGCTCACCATCGGGCCCAAATCAGCCCCAGCATTTT; CDR3: CASSPSGPNQPQHF; size: few; J: TRBJ1-5; D: .; length: 14; V: TRBV18
DNA: TGTGCCAGCAGAAGAGAAGGGGGCACAGATACGCAGTATTTT; CDR3: CASRREGGTDTQYF; size: .; J: TRBJ2-3; D: .; length: 14; V: TRBV6-5
DNA: TGTGCCAGCAGCCAGGGGGCAGCGATAGCTAACTATGGCTACACCTTC; CDR3: CASSQGAAIANYGYTF; size: .; J: TRBJ1-2; D: TRBD1; length: 16; V: TRBV7-6
DNA: TGTGCCAGCAGCCCCGGGGGATACGAGCAGTACTTC; CDR3: CASSPGGYEQYF; size: few; J: TRBJ2-7; D: .; length: 12; V: TRBV7-9
DNA: TGTGCCAGCAGTGGCTTCCTCGGGACAGGGCTCTACGAGCAGTACTTC; CDR3: CASSGFLGTGLYEQYF; size: .; J: TRBJ2-7; D: TRBD1; length: 16; V: TRBV2
DNA: TGTGCCAGCAGCGTAGGCCAGGGGGCCTTCTACGAGCAGTACTTC; CDR3: CASSVGQGAFYEQYF; size: .; J: TRBJ2-7; D: TRBD1; length: 15; V: TRBV9
DNA: TGTGCCAGCAGCGTAGTAGGGACCGGGGAGCTGTTTTTT; CDR3: CASSVVGTGELFF; size: .; J: TRBJ2-2; D: .; length: 13; V: TRBV9
DNA: TGTGCCAGCAGCCGGGGGCCGCTAGCGGGTCAAGAGACCCAGTACTTC; CDR3: CASSRGPLAGQETQYF; size: .; J: TRBJ2-5; D: TRBD2; length: 16; V: TRBV9
DNA: TGTGCCAGCTCCCCACAGAGGGGGGAGGTCGGCTATGGCTACACCTTC; CDR3: CASSPQRGEVGYGYTF; size: .; J: TRBJ1-2; D: .; length: 16; V: TRBV18
DNA: TGTGCCAGCAGCCCTAGCGGGGGGCCCAATGAGCAGTTCTTC; CDR3: CASSPSGGPNEQFF; size: .; J: TRBJ2-1; D: TRBD2; length: 14; V: TRBV9
DNA: TGTGCCAGCAGCTTAGTTAGGACTCCGACAGATACGCAGTATTTT; CDR3: CASSLVRTPTDTQYF; size: .; J: TRBJ2-3; D: .; length: 15; V: TRBV11-3
DNA: TGTGCCAGCAGCCAAGAGTTTGGACTAGCGGGGAGGAATGAGCAGTTCTTC; CDR3: CASSQEFGLAGRNEQFF; size: once; J: TRBJ2-1; D: TRBD2; length: 17; V: TRBV4-2
DNA: TGTGCCAGCAGCTTGGGTGTCAGCATGGGCAATGAGCAGTTCTTC; CDR3: CASSLGVSMGNEQFF; size: .; J: TRBJ2-1; D: .; length: 15; V: TRBV5-4
DNA: TGTGCCAGCAGTGACGGTGGGACTACCCGCACAGATACGCAGTATTTT; CDR3: CASSDGGTTRTDTQYF; size: .; J: TRBJ2-3; D: TRBD2; length: 16; V: TRBV6-1
DNA: TGTGCCAGCAGCCGAGGGACAGAGACCTACGAGCAGTACTTC; CDR3: CASSRGTETYEQYF; size: .; J: TRBJ2-7; D: TRBD1; length: 14; V: TRBV7-4
DNA: TGTGCCAGCAGCGTATTTCTAGCGGGGGCTAGGAATACGCAGTATTTT; CDR3: CASSVFLAGARNTQYF; size: once; J: TRBJ2-3; D: TRBD2; length: 16; V: TRBV13
DNA: TGTGCCAGCAGCCAAGCCCAAGGACAGGGGATGGGCTACACCTTC; CDR3: CASSQAQGQGMGYTF; size: .; J: TRBJ1-2; D: TRBD1; length: 15; V: TRBV14
DNA: TGTGCCAGCACCACGGGACTAGCGGGCTTCTACGAGCAGTACTTC; CDR3: CASTTGLAGFYEQYF; size: .; J: TRBJ2-7; D: TRBD2; length: 15; V: TRBV11-2
DNA: TGTGCCAGCAGTTATCGACCTCCCTATAGCAATCAGCCCCAGCATTTT; CDR3: CASSYRPPYSNQPQHF; size: .; J: TRBJ1-5; D: .; length: 16; V: TRBV6-5
DNA: TGTGCCAGCAGTGATCAAACAGGGGAGGGACGTTCCTTC; CDR3: CASSDQTGEGRSF; size: .; J: TRBJ2-7; D: .; length: 13; V: TRBV2
DNA: TGTGCCAGCAGTTTCGGTTTGGGCTGGAGTTCACCCCTCCACTTT; CDR3: CASSFGLGWSSPLHF; size: .; J: TRBJ1-6; D: .; length: 15; V: TRBV27
DNA: TGTGCCACCAGTGATACAATGAATCAGCCCCAGCATTTT; CDR3: CATSDTMNQPQHF; size: few; J: TRBJ1-5; D: .; length: 13; V: TRBV24-1
DNA: TGTGCCAGCAGCTCTACAGGGGGGAGCTCCTACGAGCAGTACTTC; CDR3: CASSSTGGSSYEQYF; size: .; J: TRBJ2-7; D: TRBD1; length: 15; V: TRBV7-6
DNA: TGTGCCAGCACCCTAGCGGGGGGCCCGTCTTACAATGAGCAGTTCTTC; CDR3: CASTLAGGPSYNEQFF; size: .; J: TRBJ2-1; D: TRBD2; length: 16; V: TRBV5-6
DNA: TGTGCCAGCAGCTTAGCGCTGGGGCGCATGAACACTGAAGCTTTCTTT; CDR3: CASSLALGRMNTEAFF; size: .; J: TRBJ1-1; D: .; length: 16; V: TRBV7-2
DNA: TGTGCCAGCAGTGAAATAGACGGACTGCTCTCTGGAAACACCATATATTTT; CDR3: CASSEIDGLLSGNTIYF; size: .; J: TRBJ1-3; D: .; length: 17; V: TRBV2
DNA: TGCGCCAGCAGCGCCGAGACGGTCTACTCTGGAAACACCATATATTTT; CDR3: CASSAETVYSGNTIYF; size: once; J: TRBJ1-3; D: .; length: 16; V: TRBV4-3
DNA: TGTGCCAGAAGCGTAGGAGGGAATTCACCCCTCCACTTT; CDR3: CARSVGGNSPLHF; size: .; J: TRBJ1-6; D: .; length: 13; V: TRBV9
DNA: TGTGCCAGCTCACCACCGGGGCAGGGGACTTCTGGGGCCAACGTCCTGACTTTC; CDR3: CASSPPGQGTSGANVLTF; size: .; J: TRBJ2-6; D: .; length: 18; V: TRBV18
DNA: TGTGCTAGTGGCGCCCCGGCAGTGGGTGGAAACACCATATATTTT; CDR3: CASGAPAVGGNTIYF; size: .; J: TRBJ1-3; D: .; length: 15; V: TRBV12-5
DNA: TGTGCCAGCTCACCATACGCCGGAGATACGCAGTATTTT; CDR3: CASSPYAGDTQYF; size: .; J: TRBJ2-3; D: .; length: 13; V: TRBV18
DNA: TGTGCCAGCAGCCAAGATCGGGCGGCAGGTCTAGTCGAGCAGTACTTC; CDR3: CASSQDRAAGLVEQYF; size: .; J: TRBJ2-7; D: .; length: 16; V: TRBV4-2
DNA: TGCGCCAGCAGCCGAGGGGAGGGGATCACTGAAGCTTTCTTT; CDR3: CASSRGEGITEAFF; size: .; J: TRBJ1-1; D: .; length: 14; V: TRBV5-1
DNA: TGTGCCACCAGTGATCGGGGTTTATTCTCGGATACGCAGTATTTT; CDR3: CATSDRGLFSDTQYF; size: .; J: TRBJ2-3; D: .; length: 15; V: TRBV24-1
DNA: TGTGCCAGCAGTTTACAGGGGATGAATTCACCCCTCCACTTT; CDR3: CASSLQGMNSPLHF; size: .; J: TRBJ1-6; D: TRBD1; length: 14; V: TRBV6-5
DNA: TGTGCCAGCAGCGATGGACTAGCGGGGGGCCTCCAAGAGACCCAGTACTTC; CDR3: CASSDGLAGGLQETQYF; size: .; J: TRBJ2-5; D: TRBD2; length: 17; V: TRBV9
DNA: TGTGCCACCAGCAGAGATCGGGGCAGCCTCTACGAGCAGTACTTC; CDR3: CATSRDRGSLYEQYF; size: .; J: TRBJ2-7; D: .; length: 15; V: TRBV15